What follows describes a single T cell receptor (beta chain). The antigen it binds to is not known. Nothing much larger sits one base from this clone, and base qualities are not available. Stable Graves' hyperthyroidism was defined as no progression to ophthalmopathy during 18 months of follow-up. Hyperthyroidism patients were aged 18 to 65 years and newly diagnosed, with disease duration of less than 2 months. Patients with uncontrolled infections, other autoimmune diseases, pregnancy or lactation were excluded. Clinical symptoms, serum thyroxine and TRAb, thyroid ultrasound, and orbital computed tomography formed the basis for the diagnoses. Ficoll-Paque density gradient centrifugation was used to isolate PBMCs from around 10 ml of fresh peripheral blood. Total RNA was extracted with Trizol reagent, and quality was checked on an Agilent 2100 Bioanalyzer. This record belongs to a study of T cells in Graves' hyperthyroidism and ophthalmopathy (dated by TCRdb to between 2019 and 2020). Background for the entire study: Peripheral blood was sampled at the time of initial diagnosis, prior to any treatment. To identify TCR V-J signatures that set the groups apart, the researchers used a discovery cohort of 100 patients, made up of around 42 with Graves' ophthalmopathy and 57 with stable Graves' hyperthyroidism. Whether ophthalmopathy could be predicted prospectively was tested in an independent validation cohort made up of fewer than 20 hyperthyroidism patients plus 17 patients who later progressed to ophthalmopathy. The 95 to 100 discovery patients were divided at random into training and test sets in a 7:3 ratio. The study also compared thyroid tissue and blood T-cell repertoires from more than 5 Graves' hyperthyroidism patients. After blood sampling, hyperthyroidism patients were treated with methimazole at a starting dose of 30 mg daily, and ophthalmopathy patients were treated with high-dose intravenous methylprednisolone. The paper reports TCR Vbeta CDR3 sequencing of fewer than 150 peripheral blood samples: under 45 ophthalmopathy, roughly 80 hyperthyroidism and 17 progressor patients.

The investigation overall reported the following: In validation, the model predicted progression to ophthalmopathy with 60% to 71% sensitivity and 72.22% specificity, a median of roughly seven months before onset. A model built on a 13 V-J signature distinguished ophthalmopathy from stable hyperthyroidism, reaching 87.88% sensitivity and under 84% specificity in cross-validation and 80%/75% in testing. Most expanded thyroid clonotypes (frequency above 0.001) were also detected in blood, suggesting blood repertoires may reflect thyroid immune responses. Sample size was not statistically predetermined, and investigators were not blinded to group allocation.

The TCR beta CDR3 regions were amplified from RNA transcripts. The first round of RT-PCR for the TCR CDR3 was performed with the HTBI primer set and the Qiagen OneStep RT-PCR kit. Libraries were constructed in a second round of multiplex PCR, after which size selection and purification were carried out. Sequencing of the libraries was done on an Illumina HiSeq2000 using paired-end 100 bp reads. Regarding the original processing steps: SOAPnuke was used to process the raw data, throwing out any read that contained adapters or uncalled bases, had a mean Phred below 15, or lacked an exact constant-primer or identifier match. High-quality paired reads were merged using COPE v1.2.5, and each unique nucleotide sequence was defined as a clonotype. MiTCR v1.1 was used to align clonotypes to the IMGT TRBV, TRBD and TRBJ reference segments. The analysis was restricted to V-J combinations with a frequency above 0.0001, which together covered around 99% of the repertoires. The TCS score was defined as F50 (clonal expansion) divided by E x V (chaos), with BLOSUM62-based TCRdist calculated between CDR3 peptides within each V-J. Welch's t-statistics and random forest reduced 514 V-J features to around 14, which were used in a naive Bayes classifier (R e1071). In-frame beta chains were kept once TCRdb had trimmed the public reads at Q25 with fastp and called clones with MiXCR. Each CDR3 protein appears once, grouped with its most common genes and DNA. These V and J calls are TCRdb output, not the study's own analysis. The sample data list 400,000 to 600,000 distinct CDR3 sequences, and around 20% of these were observed just once. The ten biggest clones cover approximately 25% of the sample.

The trim is 8 bases for V and 8 bases for J, with a gap of 12 bases between the germline ends. Inclusive of the bounding cysteine and phenylalanine, the CDR3 is 11 residues long. Only CDR3 DNA remains: 33 bases, in frame from the first base. According to the germline V gene (reference sequence), CDR1 reads MNHEY and CDR2 reads SMNVEV. Sample: blood. The clonotype originates from a man aged 18 to 30 with Graves' hyperthyroidism. The V and J segments used are TRBV27 and TRBJ1-1; the D gene identity is not certain. The DNA sequence is as follows: TGTGCCAGCTCGTCAAGGAAAGAAGCTTTCTTT. Its protein product is CASSSRKEAFF.